The T cell receptor (beta chain) described here comes from a study of cytomegalovirus exposure and HLA in healthy donors. Study in general: The approximately 110 validation repertoires, a later analysis reported, used the same platform as the approximately 670 first-cohort repertoires.

Study results and caveats: According to a subsequent analysis, TCR clusters identified in the first cohort showed a tendency to co-occur across the approximately 120 validation repertoires.

The assay was immunoSEQ multiplex PCR, and TCRdb's table has in-frame clones only and misses some. This sample has over 85,000 clones, with 85% to 90% found just once. On this clone itself: The antigen remains unidentified.

Germline trimming cut 5 bases from V and 2 bases from J; bases unmatched to any gene: 4. CDR3 length: 15 residues. Per the germline V gene, CDR1 is SGHVS and CDR2 is FQNEAQ. The donors were in the roughly 110-subject validation cohort; that cohort was separate from the approximately 670-subject first cohort. The TCR comes from a woman aged 30 to 39 in good health and CMV-seropositive. The gene calls are TRBV7-8 and TRBJ2-1, with 9 bases identical to TRBD1. Sequenced sample: PBMCs. DNA of the CDR3: TGTGCCAGCAGCAAGACAGGGGGGGCCTACAATGAGCAGTTCTTC. Amino acids: CASSKTGGAYNEQFF.